The 10 T cell receptor beta chains below come from one sample, sequenced in a study of chemoradiotherapy in HPV16-positive cancers. Clones were sequenced by immunoSEQ multiplex PCR, and TCRdb holds only the in-frame ones, with some missing. The table has 4,000 or so clones, under 90% seen once. This sample was gathered from a patient who underwent chemoradiotherapy. The receptor source for this set is a human donor with HPV-associated anogenital cancer.

The gene calls are TRBV27 and TRBJ2-7; 7 bases map to TRBD1. After removal of 5 bases from V and 2 bases from J, the junction contained 9 bases not matched to a gene. Germline-derived CDR1 and CDR2 are MNHEY and SMNVEV (reference sequence). The CDR3 has 15 residues. The DNA of the CDR3 is TGTGCCAGCAGTGGCTTACAGGGGCGTACCTACGAGCAGTACTTC. Translation gives CASSGLQGRTYEQYF.

This clone appeared once. CDR3 loop: CASSFGESSGNTIYF. The CDR3, as DNA: TGTGCCAGCAGCTTCGGGGAAAGCTCTGGAAACACCATATATTTT. The chain recombines TRBV11-2 with TRBJ1-3, with unresolved D. CDR1 SGHAT and CDR2 FQNNGV come from the germline V gene. The CDR3 is 15 residues long. The V and J ends lost 3 bases and 0 bases respectively, with 9 bases between them. Full variable domain (remainder filled in from reference TRBV11-2 and TRBJ1-3): EAGVAQSPRYKIIEKRQSVAFWCNPISGHATLYWYQQILGQGPKLLIQFQNNGVVDDSQLPKDRFSAERLKGVDSTLKIQPAKLEDSAVYLCASSFGESSGNTIYFGEGSWLTVV.

The chain is built from TRBV25-1 and TRBJ2-7; 8 nucleotides align to TRBD1. CDR3 size: 17 residues. Trimming cost V 3 bases and J 5 bases; bases outside gene matches: 15. In germline, CDR1 is MGHDK, CDR2 SYGVNS. The CDR3 loop is CASSDHGSQGARNEQYF. The CDR3 nucleotides are TGTGCCAGCAGTGACCATGGCAGTCAGGGGGCTCGAAACGAGCAGTACTTC.

CDR3 DNA: TGTGCCATCAGTCCGACAGGGGACACTGAAGCTTTCTTT. This codes for CAISPTGDTEAFF. V usage is TRBV10-3 and J usage is TRBJ1-1; TRBD1 matches 8 bases. Unmatched junction bases numbered 2, after V lost 5 bases and J lost 3 bases. From germline, CDR1 is ENHRY and CDR2 SYGVKD. CDR3 size: 13 residues.

Of note for this clone: The sample has other DNA sequences that encode this CDR3 too. V is TRBV18 and J is TRBJ1-2, with D uncertain. V gave up 2 bases and J gave up 8 bases, with 12 bases separating them. This CDR3 spans 13 amino acids. Per germline, CDR1 KGHSH and CDR2 LQKENI. CDR3 amino acids: CASSPATVGGYTF. The CDR3 DNA reads TGTGCCAGCTCACCAGCGACGGTAGGGGGCTACACCTTC.

The V and J genes are TRBV9 and TRBJ1-4; D remains unclear. V was clipped by 6 bases and J by 4 bases, with 16 bases between them. Germline V CDR1 and CDR2: SGDLS, YYNGEE. This CDR3 has 15 amino acids. The CDR3 nucleotides read TGTGCCAGCACCGCATTTGGCCAGGTTAATGAAAAACTGTTTTTT. As protein: CASTAFGQVNEKLFF.

The chain joins TRBV1 to TRBJ2-1. TRBV1 is designated a pseudogene. The CDR3 sequence is 21 residues long. CDR3 amino acids: CTSSQEPKGLEGLWSYNEQFF. CDR3 DNA sequence: TGCACCAGCAGCCAAGAGCCTAAAGGGCTAGAGGGGTTATGGTCCTACAATGAGCAGTTCTTC.

CDR3 region: CTSSQEGPGPVVFDGYTF. The CDR3, as DNA: TGCACCAGCAGCCAAGAGGGACCCGGCCCAGTGGTCTTCGATGGCTACACCTTC. J is TRBJ1-2 and V is TRBV1. TRBV1 is termed a pseudogene. CDR3 size: 18 residues.

The CDR3 here is CASSYPSYEQYF. CDR3 nucleotide sequence: TGTGCCAGCAGTTACCCGTCCTACGAGCAGTACTTC. The chain couples TRBV6-6 to TRBJ2-7; no clear D. The CDR3 sequence is 12 residues long. In germline, CDR1 is MNHNY, CDR2 SVGAGI (reference sequence). Trimming took 2 bases from V and 1 from J, leaving 3 bases between them.

The chain recombines TRBV7-3 with TRBJ2-2; the D is unclear. Germline CDR1 and CDR2: SGHTA and FQGTGA. The CDR3 consists of 15 residues. V was clipped by 5 bases and J by 7 bases, with 17 bases between them. DNA for the CDR3: TGTGCCAGCAGCAGGACGTCCGGGTCTGGCGGGGAGCTGTTTTTT. It codes for CASSRTSGSGGELFF. The full variable domain, in which reference TRBV7-3 and TRBJ2-2 provide the parts outside the CDR3, is GAGVSQTPSNKVTEKGKYVELRCDPISGHTALYWYRQSLGQGPEFLIYFQGTGAADDSGLPNDRFFAVRPEGSVSTLKIQRTERGDSAVYLCASSRTSGSGGELFFGEGSRLTVL.